The 12 T cell receptor beta chains reported below all come from one sample, sequenced in a study of immune cell composition in non-small cell lung cancer. Normal lung sampling was at least 3 cm from the tumour, as distant as possible. Assay: immunoSEQ multiplex PCR; the TCRdb copy retains only in-frame clones and omits some. The data show under 9,000 clones, 67% seen once. Sequenced sample: non-adjacent lung tissue. These receptors originate from a human donor with non-small cell lung cancer.

The chain uses TRBV6-5 and TRBJ2-3; 12 bases fit TRBD2. Unmatched junction bases numbered 2, after V lost 6 bases and J lost 1 base. Germline V gives CDR1 MNHEY, CDR2 SVGAGI. CDR3 size: 15 residues. CDR3 DNA: TGTGCCAGCAGGCGGACTAGCGGGGGCACAGATACGCAGTATTTT. Encoded protein: CASRRTSGGTDTQYF.

This clone was seen a single time. The CDR3 DNA reads as TGTGCCAGCAGCTCCTCCGGGACAGGGGGCTATGGCTACACCTTC. This encodes CASSSSGTGGYGYTF. The chain joins TRBV13 to TRBJ1-2; TRBD1 matches at 11 bases. The CDR3 has 15 amino acids. The germline CDR1 and CDR2 sequences are PRHDT and FYEKMQ (reference sequence). J lost 4 bases, V lost 4 bases, and 5 bases had no gene match.

V usage is TRBV5-6 and J usage is TRBJ2-5; D not resolved. Deletions cut 2 bases from V and 2 bases from J, with 10 bases between. The CDR3 totals 14 residues. The germline gives CDR1 SGHDT, CDR2 YYEEEE. The CDR3 spells CASSFSGSQETQYF. Written as DNA, the CDR3 is TGTGCCAGCAGCTTCTCGGGTTCTCAAGAGACCCAGTACTTC.

This chain links TRBV5-5 with TRBJ2-1; 10 nucleotides align to TRBD2. From germline, CDR1 is SGHKS and CDR2 YYEKEE (reference sequence). The CDR3 has 15 amino acids. Unmatched junction bases numbered 3, after V lost 1 base and J lost 5 bases. The CDR3 sequence: CASSLRLAGNNEQFF. The CDR3 DNA is TGTGCCAGCAGCTTGAGACTAGCGGGTAACAATGAGCAGTTCTTC.

The CDR3 coding sequence is TGTGCCAGCAGTGGAGACAGCATCTCTGGAAACACCATATATTTT. Translation gives CASSGDSISGNTIYF. V gene TRBV2 combines with J gene TRBJ1-3; D perhaps matches TRBD1 (5 bases). The CDR3 is 15 amino acids. Per the germline V gene, CDR1 is SNHLY and CDR2 is FYNNEI. The V gene lost 4 bases and the J gene lost 0 bases, with 10 bases spanning the gap.

The chain has TRBV2 and TRBJ2-7, with TRBD1 matching 9 bases. The CDR3 totals 13 residues. The J segment lost 4 bases and the V segment lost 5 bases, leaving 3 bases of the junction unmatched. Germline assignment: CDR1 SNHLY and CDR2 FYNNEI. CDR3: CASSQDRGYEQYF. The DNA for the CDR3 is TGTGCCAGCAGTCAGGACAGGGGTTACGAGCAGTACTTC.

This chain links TRBV4-1 with TRBJ2-3; 8 positions match TRBD1. V was pared by 3 bases and J by 1 base, with 9 bases of the junction left unmatched. Germline V gene sequence: CDR1 MGHRA, CDR2 YSYEKL. This CDR3 has 17 residues. CDR3 nucleotide sequence: TGCGCCAGCAGCCATCCCGGACAGGGCGCGGGCACAGATACGCAGTATTTT. This translates into CASSHPGQGAGTDTQYF.

The chain employs TRBV6-1 and TRBJ2-7; TRBD1 aligns across 11 bases. V was pared by 5 bases and J by 4 bases, with 7 bases of the junction left unmatched. CDR3 size: 15 residues. CDR1 is MNHNS and CDR2 is SASEGT in the germline V gene. This CDR3 is CASSQEDRGLYEQYF. DNA of the CDR3: TGTGCCAGCAGTCAAGAGGACAGGGGGCTTTACGAGCAGTACTTC.

The chain couples TRBV6-5 to TRBJ2-2; D is ambiguous. V was trimmed by 0 bases and J by 0 bases, leaving 5 bases between them. Per germline, CDR1 MNHEY and CDR2 SVGAGI. CDR3 size: 15 residues. In DNA form, the CDR3 reads TGTGCCAGCAGTTACTCGCAGGCGAACACCGGGGAGCTGTTTTTT. Protein sequence: CASSYSQANTGELFF.

J is TRBJ1-3 and V is TRBV5-1; no clear D gene. Trimming removed 1 base from V and 0 bases from J, with 5 bases in between. CDR3 length: 14 residues. From germline, CDR1 is SGHRS and CDR2 YFSETQ. The CDR3 DNA follows: TGCGCCAGCAGCTTGTCAATCTCTGGAAACACCATATATTTT. It is translated as CASSLSISGNTIYF.

The chain couples TRBV7-8 to TRBJ1-5, with D possibly being TRBD1 (6 bases). CDR3 length: 18 residues. V was cut by 5 bases and J by 9 bases, with 29 bases left in between. Germline lookup yields CDR1 SGHVS and CDR2 FQNEAQ. The CDR3 nucleotides are TGTGCCAGCAGCCCCGGACAGTTACCGCGGCCGTTCGCAACGCCCCAGCATTTT. As protein: CASSPGQLPRPFATPQHF.

The chain combines TRBV2 with TRBJ2-7; D call uncertain. CDR3 length equals 12 residues. Germline V CDR1 and CDR2: SNHLY, FYNNEI. V was clipped by 8 bases and J by 2 bases, with 10 bases between them. The chain's CDR3 is CASGRRTYEQYF. The CDR3 nucleotides are TGTGCCAGCGGGCGACGGACCTACGAGCAGTACTTC.